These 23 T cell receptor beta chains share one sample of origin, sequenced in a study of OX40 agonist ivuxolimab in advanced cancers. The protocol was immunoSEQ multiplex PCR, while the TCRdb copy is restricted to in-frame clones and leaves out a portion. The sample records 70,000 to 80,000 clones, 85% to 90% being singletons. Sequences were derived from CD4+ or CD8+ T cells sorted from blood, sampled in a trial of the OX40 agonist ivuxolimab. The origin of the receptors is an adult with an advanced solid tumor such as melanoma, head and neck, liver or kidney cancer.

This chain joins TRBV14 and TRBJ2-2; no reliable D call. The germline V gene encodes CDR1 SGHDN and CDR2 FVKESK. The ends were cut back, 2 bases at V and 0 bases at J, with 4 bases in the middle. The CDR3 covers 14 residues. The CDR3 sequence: CASSQFTNTGELFF. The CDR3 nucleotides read TGTGCCAGCAGCCAATTCACGAACACCGGGGAGCTGTTTTTT.

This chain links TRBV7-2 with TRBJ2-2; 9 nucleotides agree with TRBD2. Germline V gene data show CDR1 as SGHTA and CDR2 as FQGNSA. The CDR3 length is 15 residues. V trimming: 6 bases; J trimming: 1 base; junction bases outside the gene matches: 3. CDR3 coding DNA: TGTGCCAGCAGTCGACTAGCGGTGAACACCGGGGAGCTGTTTTTT. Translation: CASSRLAVNTGELFF.

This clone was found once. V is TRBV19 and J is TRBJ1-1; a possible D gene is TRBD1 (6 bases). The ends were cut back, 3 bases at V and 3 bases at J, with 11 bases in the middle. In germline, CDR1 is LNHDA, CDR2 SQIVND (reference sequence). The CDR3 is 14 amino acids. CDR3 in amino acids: CASSIPGEYTEAFF. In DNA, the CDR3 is TGTGCCAGTAGTATTCCAGGGGAGTACACTGAAGCTTTCTTT.

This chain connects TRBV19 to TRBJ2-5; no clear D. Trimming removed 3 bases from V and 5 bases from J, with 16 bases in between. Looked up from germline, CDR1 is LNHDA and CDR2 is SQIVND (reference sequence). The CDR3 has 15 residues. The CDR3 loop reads CASSINKFPRETQYF. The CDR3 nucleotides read TGTGCCAGTAGTATTAACAAGTTCCCTCGGGAGACCCAGTACTTC.

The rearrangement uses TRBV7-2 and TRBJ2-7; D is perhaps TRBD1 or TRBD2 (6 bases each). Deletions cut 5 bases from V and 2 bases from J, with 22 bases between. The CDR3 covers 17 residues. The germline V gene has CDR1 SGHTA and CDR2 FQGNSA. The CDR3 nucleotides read TGTGCCAGCAGCGGGGGGCCGGGATTGGGCGGGACCTACGAGCAGTACTTC. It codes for CASSGGPGLGGTYEQYF.

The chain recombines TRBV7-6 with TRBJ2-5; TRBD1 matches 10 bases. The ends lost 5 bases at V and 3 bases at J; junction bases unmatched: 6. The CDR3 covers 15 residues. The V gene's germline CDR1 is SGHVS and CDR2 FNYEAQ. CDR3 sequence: CASSHRDRGKETQYF. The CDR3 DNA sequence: TGTGCCAGCAGCCACCGGGACAGGGGAAAAGAGACCCAGTACTTC.

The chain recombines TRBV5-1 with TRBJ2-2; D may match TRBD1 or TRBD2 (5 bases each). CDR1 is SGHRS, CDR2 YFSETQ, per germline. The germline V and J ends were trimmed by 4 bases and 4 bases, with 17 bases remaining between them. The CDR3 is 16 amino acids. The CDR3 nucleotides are TGCGCCAGCAGCCCGGGACCCCAGACCGGCACCGGGGAGCTGTTTTTT. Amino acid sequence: CASSPGPQTGTGELFF.

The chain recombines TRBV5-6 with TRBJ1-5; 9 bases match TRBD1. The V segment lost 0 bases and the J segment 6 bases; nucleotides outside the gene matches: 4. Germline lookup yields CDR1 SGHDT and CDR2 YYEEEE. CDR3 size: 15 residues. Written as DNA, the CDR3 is TGTGCCAGCAGCTTGGGGGGGACAGGGCTTCAGCCCCAGCATTTT. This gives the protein CASSLGGTGLQPQHF.

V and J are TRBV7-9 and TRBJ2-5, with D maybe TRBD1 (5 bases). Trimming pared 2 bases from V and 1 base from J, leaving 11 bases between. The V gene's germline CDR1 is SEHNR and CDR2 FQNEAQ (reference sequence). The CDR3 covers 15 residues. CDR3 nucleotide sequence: TGTGCCAGCAGCTTAAGGGGAAATAGCCAAGAGACCCAGTACTTC. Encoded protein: CASSLRGNSQETQYF.

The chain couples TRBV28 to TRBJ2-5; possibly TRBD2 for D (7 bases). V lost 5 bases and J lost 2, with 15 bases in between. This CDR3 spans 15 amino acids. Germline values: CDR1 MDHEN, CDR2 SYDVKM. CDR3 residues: CASSPSGGQQETQYF. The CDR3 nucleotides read TGTGCCAGCAGTCCCTCGGGGGGCCAGCAAGAGACCCAGTACTTC.

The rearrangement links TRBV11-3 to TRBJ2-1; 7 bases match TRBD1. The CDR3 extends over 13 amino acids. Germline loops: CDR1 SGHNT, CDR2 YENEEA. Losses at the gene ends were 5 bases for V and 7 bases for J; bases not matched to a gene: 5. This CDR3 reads CASSGQQGNEQFF. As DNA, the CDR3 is TGTGCCAGCAGCGGACAACAGGGGAATGAGCAGTTCTTC. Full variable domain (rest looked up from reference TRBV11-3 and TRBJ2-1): EAGVVQSPRYKIIEKKQPVAFWCNPISGHNTLYWYLQNLGQGPELLIRYENEEAVDDSQLPKDRFSAERLKGVDSTLKIQPAELGDSAVYLCASSGQQGNEQFFGPGTRLTVL.

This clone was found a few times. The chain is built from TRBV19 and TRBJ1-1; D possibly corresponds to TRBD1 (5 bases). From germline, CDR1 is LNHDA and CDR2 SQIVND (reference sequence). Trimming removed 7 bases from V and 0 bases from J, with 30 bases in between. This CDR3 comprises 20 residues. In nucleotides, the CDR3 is TGTGCCAGTACCATACAGGTTCCCCCAACATTCCGGATGATGAACACTGAAGCTTTCTTT. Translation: CASTIQVPPTFRMMNTEAFF.

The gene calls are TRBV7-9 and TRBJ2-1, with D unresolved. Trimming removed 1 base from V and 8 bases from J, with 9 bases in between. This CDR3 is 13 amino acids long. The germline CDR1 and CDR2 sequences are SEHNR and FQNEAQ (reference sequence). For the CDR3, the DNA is TGTGCCAGCAGCTTAGGGGTAAATGATGAGCAGTTCTTC. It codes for CASSLGVNDEQFF.

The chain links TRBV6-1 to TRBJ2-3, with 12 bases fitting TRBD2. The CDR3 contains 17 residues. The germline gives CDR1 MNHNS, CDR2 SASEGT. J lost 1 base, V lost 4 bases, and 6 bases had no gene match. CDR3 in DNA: TGTGCCAGCAGTGGACTAGCGGGAGCTCGGGGCACAGATACGCAGTATTTT. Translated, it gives CASSGLAGARGTDTQYF.

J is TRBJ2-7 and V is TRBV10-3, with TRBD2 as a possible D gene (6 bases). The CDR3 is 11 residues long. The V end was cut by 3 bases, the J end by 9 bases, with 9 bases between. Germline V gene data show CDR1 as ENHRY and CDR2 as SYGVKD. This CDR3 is CAISDGGGQYF. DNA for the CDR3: TGTGCCATCAGTGACGGGGGAGGGCAGTACTTC.

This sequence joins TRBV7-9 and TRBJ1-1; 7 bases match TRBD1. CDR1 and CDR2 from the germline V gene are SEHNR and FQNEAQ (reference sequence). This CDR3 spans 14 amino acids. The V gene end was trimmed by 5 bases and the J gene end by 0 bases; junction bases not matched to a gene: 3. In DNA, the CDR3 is TGTGCCAGCAGCCGGGGACAGCTGAACACTGAAGCTTTCTTT. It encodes CASSRGQLNTEAFF. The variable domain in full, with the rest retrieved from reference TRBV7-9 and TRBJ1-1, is DTGVSQNPRHKITKRGQNVTFRCDPISEHNRLYWYRQTLGQGPEFLTYFQNEAQLEKSRLLSDRFSAERPKGSFSTLEIQRTEQGDSAMYLCASSRGQLNTEAFFGQGTRLTVV.

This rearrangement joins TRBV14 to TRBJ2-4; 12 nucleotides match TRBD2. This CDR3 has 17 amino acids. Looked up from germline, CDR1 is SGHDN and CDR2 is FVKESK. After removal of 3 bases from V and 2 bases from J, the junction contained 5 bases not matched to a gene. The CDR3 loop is CASSQTSGRGSKNIQYF. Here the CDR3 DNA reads TGTGCCAGCAGCCAGACTAGCGGGAGAGGGTCCAAAAACATTCAGTACTTC.

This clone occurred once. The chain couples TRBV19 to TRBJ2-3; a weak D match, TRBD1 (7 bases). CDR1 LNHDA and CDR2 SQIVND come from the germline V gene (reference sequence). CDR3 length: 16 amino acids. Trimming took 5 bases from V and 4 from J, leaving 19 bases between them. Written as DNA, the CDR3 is TGTGCCAGTAGTCCTAATCGACAGGGAGGAGCAGATACGCAGTATTTT. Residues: CASSPNRQGGADTQYF.

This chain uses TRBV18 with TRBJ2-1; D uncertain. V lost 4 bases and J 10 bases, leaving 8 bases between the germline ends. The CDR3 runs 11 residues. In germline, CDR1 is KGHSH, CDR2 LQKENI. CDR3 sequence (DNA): TGTGCCAGCTCACAGCTCCAAGAGCAGTTCTTC. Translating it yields CASSQLQEQFF. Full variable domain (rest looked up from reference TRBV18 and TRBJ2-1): NAGVMQNPRHLVRRRGQEARLRCSPMKGHSHVYWYRQLPEEGLKFMVYLQKENIIDESGMPKERFSAEFPKEGPSILRIQQVVRGDSAAYFCASSQLQEQFFGPGTRLTVL.

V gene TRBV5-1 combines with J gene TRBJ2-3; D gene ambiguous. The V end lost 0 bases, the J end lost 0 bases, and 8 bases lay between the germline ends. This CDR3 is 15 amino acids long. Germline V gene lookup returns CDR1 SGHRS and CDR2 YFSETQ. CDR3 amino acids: CASSLGIRSTDTQYF. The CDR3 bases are TGCGCCAGCAGCTTGGGAATTCGGAGCACAGATACGCAGTATTTT.

For the CDR3, the DNA is TGTGCCAGCAGTGAATACGCGTCCTACGAGCAGTACTTC. It specifies CASSEYASYEQYF. This chain uses TRBV25-1 with TRBJ2-7; no firm D call. Deletions cut 0 bases from V and 1 base from J, with 4 bases between. CDR3 length equals 13 residues. CDR1 and CDR2 from the germline V gene are MGHDK and SYGVNS.

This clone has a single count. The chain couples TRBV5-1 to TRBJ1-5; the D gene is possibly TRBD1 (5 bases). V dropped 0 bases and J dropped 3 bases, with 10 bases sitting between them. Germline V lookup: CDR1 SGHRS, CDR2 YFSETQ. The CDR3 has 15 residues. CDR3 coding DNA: TGCGCCAGCAGCTTGGGTGACAGAACCAATCAGCCCCAGCATTTT. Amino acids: CASSLGDRTNQPQHF.

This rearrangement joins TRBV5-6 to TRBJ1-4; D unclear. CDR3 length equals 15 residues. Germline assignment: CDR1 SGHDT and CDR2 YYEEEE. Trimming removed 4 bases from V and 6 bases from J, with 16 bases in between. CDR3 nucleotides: TGTGCCAGCAGCCTACAAGGGCCCGGCTATGAAAAACTGTTTTTT. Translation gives CASSLQGPGYEKLFF.